This T cell receptor (beta chain) was obtained from a study of blood T cell repertoires in COVID-19. Study details: T cells, B-cell-depleted T cells, or PBMCs provided the cDNA or gDNA that served as material.

The CDR3 covers 15 residues. Germline V gene lookup returns CDR1 SGHDT and CDR2 YYEEEE. Trimming left V 4 bases short and J 3 bases short, with 17 bases between. Clinical history as reported by participants underpinned cohort assignment. Original data processing: From reference gene primer amplification, estimates of nucleated cell counts were derived. Assay: immunoSEQ multiplex PCR; the TCRdb copy retains only in-frame clones and omits some. The DNA gave D and trimming, while V, J and clone size come from that table. Of approximately 320,000 clones listed, approximately 90% are singletons. The receptor comes from a woman aged 18-35 years who had recovered from COVID-19. The sequenced material came from PBMCs or T cells enriched from blood (not recorded which). The rearrangement uses TRBV5-6 and TRBJ2-7; D uncertain. The CDR3 loop is CASSLDPQEIYEQYF. The CDR3 DNA reads as TGTGCCAGCAGCCTGGATCCGCAGGAAATCTACGAGCAGTACTTC. The full variable domain, completed using reference TRBV5-6 and TRBJ2-7, is DAGVTQSPTHLIKTRGQQVTLRCSPKSGHDTVSWYQQALGQGPQFIFQYYEEEERQRGNFPDRFSGHQFPNYSSELNVNALLLGDSALYLCASSLDPQEIYEQYFGPGTRLTVT.